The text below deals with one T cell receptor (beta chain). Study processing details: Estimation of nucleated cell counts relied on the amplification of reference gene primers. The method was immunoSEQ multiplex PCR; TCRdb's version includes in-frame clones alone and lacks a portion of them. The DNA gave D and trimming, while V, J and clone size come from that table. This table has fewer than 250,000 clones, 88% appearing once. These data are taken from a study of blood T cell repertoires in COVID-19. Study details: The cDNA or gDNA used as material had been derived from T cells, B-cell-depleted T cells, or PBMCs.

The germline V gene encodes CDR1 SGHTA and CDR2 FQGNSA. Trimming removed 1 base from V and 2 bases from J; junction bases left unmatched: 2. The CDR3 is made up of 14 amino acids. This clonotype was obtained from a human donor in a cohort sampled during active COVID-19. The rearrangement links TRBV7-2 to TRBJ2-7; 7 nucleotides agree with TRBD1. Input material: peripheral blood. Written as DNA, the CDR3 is TGTGCCAGCAGCTTAGTCCAGGGGGCCTACGAGCAGTACTTC. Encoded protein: CASSLVQGAYEQYF. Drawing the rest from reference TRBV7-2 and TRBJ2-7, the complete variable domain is GAGVSQSPSNKVTEKGKDVELRCDPISGHTALYWYRQSLGQGLEFLIYFQGNSAPDKSGLPSDRFSAERTGGSVSTLTIQRTQQEDSAVYLCASSLVQGAYEQYFGPGTRLTVT.